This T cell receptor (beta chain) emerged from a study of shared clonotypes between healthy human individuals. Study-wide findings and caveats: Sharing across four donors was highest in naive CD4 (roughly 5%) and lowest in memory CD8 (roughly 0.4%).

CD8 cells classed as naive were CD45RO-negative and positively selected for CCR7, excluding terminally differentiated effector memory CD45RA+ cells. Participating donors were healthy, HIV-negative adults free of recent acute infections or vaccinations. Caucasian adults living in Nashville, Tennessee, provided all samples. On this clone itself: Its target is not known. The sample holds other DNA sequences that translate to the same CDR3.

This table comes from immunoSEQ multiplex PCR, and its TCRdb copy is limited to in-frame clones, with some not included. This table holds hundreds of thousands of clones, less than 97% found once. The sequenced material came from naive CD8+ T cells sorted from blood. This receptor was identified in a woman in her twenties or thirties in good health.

CDR3 coding DNA: TGTGCCAGCAGTTCCTTAGCGGGCGGAGAGACCCAGTACTTC. It specifies CASSSLAGGETQYF. The gene calls are TRBV28 and TRBJ2-5; 7 nucleotides agree with TRBD2. CDR3 size: 14 residues. V lost 4 bases and J lost 4; bases outside the gene matches: 6. CDR1 and CDR2 (germline): MDHEN, SYDVKM.